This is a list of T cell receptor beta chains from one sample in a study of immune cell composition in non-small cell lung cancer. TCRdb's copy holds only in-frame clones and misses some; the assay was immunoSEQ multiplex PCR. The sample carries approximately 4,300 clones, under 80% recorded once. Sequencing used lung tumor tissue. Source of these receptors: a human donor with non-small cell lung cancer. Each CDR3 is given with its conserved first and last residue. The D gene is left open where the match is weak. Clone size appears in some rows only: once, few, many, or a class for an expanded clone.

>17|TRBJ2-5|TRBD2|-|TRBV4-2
CASSQAGGGPAEETQYF
TGTGCCAGCAGCCAGGCCGGCGGGGGACCAGCGGAAGAGACCCAGTACTTC
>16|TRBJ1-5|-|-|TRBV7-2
CASSQAGNFDNQPQHF
TGTGCCAGCAGCCAGGCGGGCAATTTTGACAATCAGCCCCAGCATTTT
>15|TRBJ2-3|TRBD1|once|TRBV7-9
CASSFDRVGADTQYF
TGTGCCAGCAGCTTCGACAGGGTTGGGGCAGATACGCAGTATTTT
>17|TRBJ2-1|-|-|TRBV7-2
CASSLPTGRLSYNEQFF
TGTGCCAGCAGCTTACCGACAGGTCGCTTATCCTACAATGAGCAGTTCTTC
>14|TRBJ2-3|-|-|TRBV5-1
CASSSGFEGDTQYF
TGCGCCAGCAGCTCGGGCTTTGAGGGAGATACGCAGTATTTT
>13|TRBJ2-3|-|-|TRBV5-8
CASSRSVPDTQYF
TGTGCCAGCAGCCGATCGGTTCCAGATACGCAGTATTTT
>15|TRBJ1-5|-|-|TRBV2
CASSLTVNSNQPQHF
TGTGCCAGCAGTTTGACAGTCAATAGCAATCAGCCCCAGCATTTT
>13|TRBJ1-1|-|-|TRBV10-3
CAINPGGRGEAFF
TGTGCCATCAACCCCGGGGGGCGCGGTGAAGCTTTCTTT
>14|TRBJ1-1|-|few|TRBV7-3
CASSFSVVNTEAFF
TGTGCCAGCAGCTTTTCGGTGGTGAACACTGAAGCTTTCTTT
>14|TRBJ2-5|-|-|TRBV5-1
CASSTQTSGETQYF
TGCGCCAGCAGCACGCAAACCTCAGGGGAGACCCAGTACTTC
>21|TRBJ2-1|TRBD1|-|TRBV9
CASSSRLGTGDFQGARIEQFF
TGTGCCAGCAGCTCAAGACTCGGGACAGGGGACTTCCAGGGGGCCCGAATTGAGCAGTTCTTC
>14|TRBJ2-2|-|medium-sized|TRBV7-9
CASSPQGNTGELFF
TGTGCCAGCAGCCCCCAGGGCAACACCGGGGAGCTGTTTTTT
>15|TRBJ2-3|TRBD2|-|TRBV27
CASSPLAGAVDTQYF
TGTGCCAGCAGTCCACTAGCGGGAGCGGTAGATACGCAGTATTTT
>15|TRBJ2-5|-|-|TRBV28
CASSLLERTQETQYF
TGTGCCAGCAGTTTATTGGAGCGGACGCAAGAGACCCAGTACTTC
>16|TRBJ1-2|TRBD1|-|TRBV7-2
CASSLWGTGSPHGYTF
TGTGCCAGCAGCTTATGGGGGACAGGGAGCCCTCATGGCTACACCTTC
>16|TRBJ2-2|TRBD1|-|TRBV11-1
CASSLLTGGWTGELFF
TGTGCCAGCAGCTTATTAACAGGGGGATGGACCGGGGAGCTGTTTTTT
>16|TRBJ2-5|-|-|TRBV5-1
CASSSGTSIAQETQYF
TGCGCCAGCAGCTCTGGGACTTCTATAGCCCAAGAGACCCAGTACTTC
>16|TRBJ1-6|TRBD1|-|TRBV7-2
CASRSRQGGGNSPLHF
TGTGCCAGCAGATCCAGACAGGGAGGAGGAAATTCACCCCTCCACTTT
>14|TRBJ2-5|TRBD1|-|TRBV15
CATSGPGGGQTQYF
TGTGCCACCAGCGGCCCAGGGGGCGGGCAGACCCAGTACTTC
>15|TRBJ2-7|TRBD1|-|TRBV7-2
CASNAEGQGTYEQYF
TGTGCCAGCAACGCGGAGGGACAGGGGACATACGAGCAGTACTTC
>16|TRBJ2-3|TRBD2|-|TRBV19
CASSARLAGEVDTQYF
TGTGCCAGTAGTGCTAGACTAGCGGGAGAGGTGGATACGCAGTATTTT
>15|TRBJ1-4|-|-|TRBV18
CASSPTGPNWEKLFF
TGTGCCAGCTCACCGACAGGCCCTAATTGGGAAAAACTGTTTTTT
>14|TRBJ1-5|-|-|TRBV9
CASSAQLTGQPQHF
TGTGCCAGCAGCGCCCAACTGACCGGGCAGCCCCAGCATTTT
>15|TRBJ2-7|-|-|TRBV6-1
CASSESQGIGYEQYF
TGTGCCAGCAGTGAAAGCCAGGGTATTGGCTACGAGCAGTACTTC
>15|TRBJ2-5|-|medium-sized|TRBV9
CASSLSQRQGETQYF
TGTGCCAGCAGCCTTAGCCAAAGGCAGGGGGAGACCCAGTACTTC
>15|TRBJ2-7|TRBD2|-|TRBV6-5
CASSSVASGSDEQYF
TGTGCCAGCAGTTCGGTGGCTAGCGGGAGCGACGAGCAGTACTTC
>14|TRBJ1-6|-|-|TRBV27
CASSSSSYNSPLHF
TGTGCCAGCAGTTCGAGCTCCTATAATTCACCCCTCCACTTT
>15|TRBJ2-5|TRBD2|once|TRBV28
CASSLLGGSLETQYF
TGTGCCAGCAGTTTACTGGGAGGGAGCTTAGAGACCCAGTACTTC
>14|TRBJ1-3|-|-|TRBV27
CASSLVGQGNTIYF
TGTGCCAGCAGTTTAGTGGGGCAAGGAAACACCATATATTTT
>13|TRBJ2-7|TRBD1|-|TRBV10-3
CATLGQGGYEQYF
TGTGCCACCCTGGGACAGGGTGGGTACGAGCAGTACTTC
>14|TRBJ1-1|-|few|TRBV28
CASSNAGVGTEAFF
TGTGCCAGCAGTAACGCAGGGGTTGGCACTGAAGCTTTCTTT
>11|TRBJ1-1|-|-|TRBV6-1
CASQAYTEAFF
TGTGCCAGCCAAGCCTACACTGAAGCTTTCTTT
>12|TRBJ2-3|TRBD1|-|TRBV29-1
CSGDSGTDTQYF
TGCAGTGGGGACAGTGGGACAGATACGCAGTATTTT
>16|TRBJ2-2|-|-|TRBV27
CASSSLGGGNTGELFF
TGTGCCAGCAGTTCGCTAGGAGGGGGCAACACCGGGGAGCTGTTTTTT
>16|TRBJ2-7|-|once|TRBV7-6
CASSLEAAGKIYEQYF
TGTGCCAGCAGCTTAGAGGCGGCTGGAAAGATCTACGAGCAGTACTTC
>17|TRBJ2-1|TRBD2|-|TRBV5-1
CASSWPPGLAGENEQFF
TGCGCCAGCAGCTGGCCCCCGGGACTAGCGGGAGAGAATGAGCAGTTCTTC
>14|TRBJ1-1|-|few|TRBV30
CAWSVRTVNTEAFF
TGTGCCTGGAGTGTAAGGACAGTGAACACTGAAGCTTTCTTT
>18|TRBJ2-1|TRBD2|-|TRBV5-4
CASSTGLAGGGSYNEQFF
TGTGCCAGCAGCACGGGACTAGCGGGGGGCGGATCCTACAATGAGCAGTTCTTC
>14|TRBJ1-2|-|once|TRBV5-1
CASSLDLGREGYTF
TGCGCCAGCAGCTTGGATTTGGGAAGGGAGGGCTACACCTTC
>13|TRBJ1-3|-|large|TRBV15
CATSRGGRNTIYF
TGTGCCACCAGCAGAGGAGGGAGAAACACCATATATTTT
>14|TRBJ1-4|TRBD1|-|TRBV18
CASSQGAGSEKLFF
TGTGCCAGCTCCCAGGGGGCTGGAAGTGAAAAACTGTTTTTT
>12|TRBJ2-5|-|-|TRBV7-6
CASSKTRETQYF
TGTGCCAGCAGCAAAACTAGGGAGACCCAGTACTTC
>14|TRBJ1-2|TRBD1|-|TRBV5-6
CASSLGTGKGGYTF
TGTGCCAGCAGCTTGGGGACAGGGAAGGGCGGCTACACCTTC
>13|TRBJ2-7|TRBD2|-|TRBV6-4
CASSVERGYEQYF
TGTGCCAGCAGTGTGGAGCGGGGATACGAGCAGTACTTC
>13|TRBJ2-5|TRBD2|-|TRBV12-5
CASDSGTSPTQYF
TGTGCTAGTGATTCCGGGACTAGTCCGACCCAGTACTTC